These 14 T cell receptor beta chains were sequenced from one sample in a study of memory CD4+ T cells and cytomegalovirus serostatus. Generated by immunoSEQ multiplex PCR, the TCRdb table keeps only in-frame clones and is missing some. The sample records about 52,000 clones, 60% to 85% being singletons. The sort gate was single viable CD3+CD4+CD8-CD45RO+ cells for memory CD4+ T cells. Specimen: memory CD4+ T cells from blood. These receptor sequences come from an adult in good health and CMV-seropositive.

CDR3 in amino acids: CASARLKGRGNTEAFF. In nucleotides, the CDR3 is TGTGCCAGTGCCCGCTTAAAGGGACGGGGGAACACTGAAGCTTTCTTT. This chain connects TRBV19 to TRBJ1-1, with a weak D call TRBD1 (5 bases). The CDR3 covers 16 residues. Germline loops: CDR1 LNHDA, CDR2 SQIVND (reference sequence). V was clipped by 8 bases and J by 1 base, with 20 bases between them.

The V and J genes are TRBV28 and TRBJ1-1, with 9 bases lining up with TRBD1. Germline V gene sequence: CDR1 MDHEN, CDR2 SYDVKM. The CDR3 spans 14 residues. Germline trimming cut 3 bases from V and 11 bases from J; bases unmatched to any gene: 10. The CDR3 nucleotides are TGTGCCAGCAGTTTGATACAGGGGGCCGGTGGTGCTTTCTTT. Protein product: CASSLIQGAGGAFF.

This chain uses TRBV4-2 with TRBJ2-6; 8 nucleotides align to TRBD2. Losses at the gene ends were 8 bases for V and 1 base for J; bases not matched to a gene: 1. CDR1 and CDR2 from the germline V gene are LGHNA and YNFKEQ. CDR3 size: 14 residues. CDR3 in amino acids: CASSGGSGANVLTF. CDR3 coding DNA: TGTGCCAGCTCGGGGGGGTCTGGGGCCAACGTCCTGACTTTC.

Only a few counts were recorded for this clone. The V and J genes are TRBV5-1 and TRBJ2-3; the match to TRBD2 covers 7 bases. The V gene end was trimmed by 1 base and the J gene end by 0 bases; junction bases not matched to a gene: 5. The germline V gene encodes CDR1 SGHRS and CDR2 YFSETQ. The CDR3 totals 16 residues. The CDR3 sequence is CASSLSGRPSTDTQYF. The CDR3, as DNA: TGCGCCAGCAGCTTGTCCGGGAGGCCTAGCACAGATACGCAGTATTTT.

The chain carries TRBV12-2 and TRBJ1-2; the table assigns TRBD1, which was not confirmed against the DNA. TRBV12-2 is deemed a pseudogene. The CDR3 totals 14 residues. The CDR3, as DNA: TGTGCAAGTCGCTTATGCAGGGTCACATATGGCTACACCTTC. Protein: CASRLCRVTYGYTF.

This chain joins TRBV28 and TRBJ2-7, with 8 positions matching TRBD1. CDR1 is MDHEN, CDR2 SYDVKM, per germline. V shed 4 bases and J 2 bases; nucleotides not matched to a gene: 4. The CDR3 loop spans 14 amino acids. As DNA, the CDR3 is TGTGCCAGCAGTTCTGTGACAGGGGCCTACGAGCAGTACTTC. Its protein product is CASSSVTGAYEQYF.

The chain recombines TRBV6-5 with TRBJ2-7; D is unresolved. CDR1 MNHEY and CDR2 SVGAGI come from the germline V gene. The CDR3 has 13 residues. Trimming took off 2 bases at V and 6 bases at J, with 11 bases between the two ends. The CDR3, as DNA: TGTGCCAGCAGTTACCCCGGCTCGGTCGAGCAGTACTTC. It is translated as CASSYPGSVEQYF.

This clone was recorded once. The rearrangement uses TRBV7-8 and TRBJ1-1; D possibly corresponds to TRBD1 (5 bases). Between the trimmed V and J ends, which lost 5 bases and 1 base, there was a span of 14 bases. Germline CDR1 SGHVS, CDR2 FQNEAQ. The CDR3 is made up of 15 amino acids. The CDR3 DNA follows: TGTGCCAGCAGCACAAGACAGCGCCAGAACACTGAAGCTTTCTTT. Protein sequence: CASSTRQRQNTEAFF.

The V and J genes are TRBV9 and TRBJ2-6, with D tentatively TRBD1 or TRBD2 (6 bases each). This CDR3 is built from 15 residues. Trimming shortened V by 4 bases and J by 4 bases, and 12 bases separated the two germline ends. Germline CDR1 reads SGDLS; CDR2 reads YYNGEE. DNA for the CDR3: TGTGCCAGCAGCACAGGGACTCTCGGGGCCAACGTCCTGACTTTC. Translating gives CASSTGTLGANVLTF.

There are a few counts of this clone. The V call is TRBV15, the J call TRBJ2-1, with 8 bases that match TRBD1. CDR1 is LNHNV and CDR2 is YYDKDF in the germline V gene (reference sequence). The trim removed 0 bases at V and 1 base at J, leaving 5 bases unmatched. The CDR3 has 17 amino acids. CDR3 residues: CATSRDRGRGSYNEQFF. The CDR3 DNA sequence: TGTGCCACCAGCAGAGACAGGGGGCGAGGATCCTACAATGAGCAGTTCTTC.

The chain carries TRBV29-1 and TRBJ1-2; 7 bases match TRBD1. The trim removed 0 bases at V and 6 bases at J, leaving 7 bases unmatched. Germline loops: CDR1 SQVTM, CDR2 ANQGSEA. This CDR3 comprises 14 residues. CDR3 sequence: CSVEERDRENGYTF. DNA for the CDR3: TGCAGCGTTGAAGAGCGGGACAGAGAGAATGGCTACACCTTC.

The gene calls are TRBV5-4 and TRBJ2-5, with 11 bases fitting TRBD2. The CDR3 runs 14 residues. V lost 6 bases, J lost 4 bases, and 5 bases stayed unmatched. Germline V gene sequence: CDR1 SGHNT, CDR2 YYREEE (reference sequence). The CDR3 nucleotides are TGTGCCAGCACCGTAGCGGGAGGGCGAGAGACCCAGTACTTC. Translated: CASTVAGGRETQYF.

The table lists this clone with a count of one. J is TRBJ2-3 and V is TRBV28; no reliable D call. The CDR3 has 14 residues. Germline values: CDR1 MDHEN, CDR2 SYDVKM. V lost 4 bases, J lost 6 bases, and 14 bases lay in between. The DNA of the CDR3 is TGTGCCAGCAGTTCTGTCATTAAACTGGATACGCAGTATTTT. It specifies CASSSVIKLDTQYF. Filled out from reference TRBV28 and TRBJ2-3, the complete variable domain reads DVKVTQSSRYLVKRTGEKVFLECVQDMDHENMFWYRQDPGLGLRLIYFSYDVKMKEKGDIPEGYSVSREKKERFSLILESASTNQTSMYLCASSSVIKLDTQYFGPGTRLTVL.

The rearrangement uses TRBV2 and TRBJ2-3; the match to TRBD2 covers 12 bases. Per the germline V gene, CDR1 is SNHLY and CDR2 is FYNNEI. There are 16 residues in the CDR3. After removal of 2 bases from V and 3 bases from J, the junction contained 3 bases not matched to a gene. The DNA for the CDR3 is TGTGCCAGCAGTGAACTAGCGGGAGGGCCTACAGATACGCAGTATTTT. It translates to CASSELAGGPTDTQYF.